The 17 T cell receptor beta chains reported below all come from one sample, sequenced in a study of shared clonotypes between healthy human individuals. Sequencing used immunoSEQ multiplex PCR; TCRdb keeps in-frame clones, though not all of them. The sample contains some 470,000 clones, roughly four fifths of which appear only once. The specimen sequenced was PBMCs. The origin of the receptors is a woman in her thirties or forties in good health. Some clones in this sample may be carry-over from other donors' samples.

This chain uses TRBV5-1 with TRBJ2-1; 11 bases align to TRBD2. V lost 0 bases, J lost 3 bases, and 2 bases stayed unmatched. The CDR3 contains 16 residues. Germline V lookup: CDR1 SGHRS, CDR2 YFSETQ. CDR3 coding DNA: TGCGCCAGCAGCTTGGCTCTAGCGGGAGGCTACAATGAGCAGTTCTTC. The encoded protein is CASSLALAGGYNEQFF.

With respect to this clone: A far larger clone is only one base removed, so a read error is likely. The chain couples TRBV7-9 to TRBJ2-1; D is perhaps TRBD1 or TRBD2 (5 bases each). Germline-derived CDR1 and CDR2 are SEHNR and FQNEAQ (reference sequence). Trimming left V 5 bases short and J 2 bases short, with 16 bases between. The CDR3 has 16 amino acids. In DNA, the CDR3 is TGTGCCAGCAGCCCCCCCGAAGGGACCCCCTACAATGAGCAGTTCTTC. Protein: CASSPPEGTPYNEQFF.

The CDR3 loop reads CASRGGVFGYTF. CDR3 DNA: TGTGCCAGCAGGGGAGGGGTTTTTGGCTACACCTTC. V gene TRBV2 combines with J gene TRBJ1-2, with D possibly being TRBD1 (5 bases). The CDR3 has 12 amino acids. V was pared by 6 bases and J by 7 bases, with 12 bases between. Germline CDR1 SNHLY, CDR2 FYNNEI.

The J gene is TRBJ2-1, the V gene TRBV29-1; 7 nucleotides agree with TRBD1. With 7 bases clipped from V and 10 bases from J, the junction kept 7 bases outside the gene matches. Germline V gene data show CDR1 as SQVTM and CDR2 as ANQGSEA. CDR3 size: 11 residues. The CDR3 here is CSADRDREQFF. CDR3 sequence (DNA): TGCAGCGCCGACAGGGACCGCGAGCAGTTCTTC.

This chain uses TRBV4-2 with TRBJ1-4; a weak D match, TRBD1 (6 bases). Germline V CDR1 and CDR2: LGHNA, YNFKEQ. The CDR3 consists of 13 residues. Trimming cost V 1 base and J 11 bases, with 11 bases left between them. CDR3 sequence: CASSQVRQDKLFF. The CDR3 nucleotides are TGTGCCAGCAGCCAAGTGAGACAGGACAAACTGTTTTTT.

The chain uses TRBV2 and TRBJ2-5, with 7 bases that match TRBD2. The germline gives CDR1 SNHLY, CDR2 FYNNEI. This CDR3 has 14 amino acids. J was trimmed by 0 bases and V by 7 bases; bases with no gene match: 5. The CDR3 DNA reads TGTGCCAGCACCGAGCGGGGCTACCAAGAGACCCAGTACTTC. Its protein is CASTERGYQETQYF.

The V call is TRBV11-2, the J call TRBJ2-5; tentatively, D is TRBD1 (5 bases). Per germline, CDR1 SGHAT and CDR2 FQNNGV. The CDR3 is 13 amino acids. Trimming stripped 3 bases from V and 5 bases from J, with 10 bases between. CDR3 amino acids: CASSFGARETQYF. CDR3 bases: TGTGCCAGCAGCTTTGGGGCCCGCGAGACCCAGTACTTC. The whole variable domain, filled in from reference TRBV11-2 and TRBJ2-5, reads EAGVAQSPRYKIIEKRQSVAFWCNPISGHATLYWYQQILGQGPKLLIQFQNNGVVDDSQLPKDRFSAERLKGVDSTLKIQPAKLEDSAVYLCASSFGARETQYFGPGTRLLVL.

The rearrangement uses TRBV11-2 and TRBJ1-1; D ambiguous. Germline-derived CDR1 and CDR2 are SGHAT and FQNNGV. The CDR3 extends over 11 amino acids. Between the trimmed V and J ends, which lost 5 bases and 7 bases, there was a span of 8 bases. DNA for the CDR3: TGTGCCAGCAGCCATCCGGGTGAAGCTTTCTTT. It is translated as CASSHPGEAFF.

This chain connects TRBV5-1 to TRBJ2-7; TRBD2 matches at 10 bases. Germline V gives CDR1 SGHRS, CDR2 YFSETQ. V lost 3 bases and J lost 7; bases outside the gene matches: 7. CDR3 length: 14 amino acids. The CDR3 sequence: CASSWASGSREQYF. CDR3 DNA sequence: TGCGCCAGCAGCTGGGCTAGCGGGAGTAGGGAGCAGTACTTC.

This sequence joins TRBV14 and TRBJ2-5; D unclear. The germline CDR1 and CDR2 sequences are SGHDN and FVKESK. V was trimmed by 0 bases and J by 1 base, leaving 6 bases between them. There are 14 residues in the CDR3. CDR3 sequence (DNA): TGTGCCAGCAGCCAAGAGTACACCCAAGAGACCCAGTACTTC. As protein: CASSQEYTQETQYF.

This clone was observed many times. The chain links TRBV30 to TRBJ2-2; D call uncertain. There are 11 residues in the CDR3. The germline V gene encodes CDR1 GTSNPN and CDR2 SVGIG (reference sequence). The V and J ends lost 7 bases and 3 bases respectively, with 6 bases between them. CDR3 nucleotide sequence: TGTGCCTCGCAAGACACCGGGGAGCTGTTTTTT. Amino acid sequence: CASQDTGELFF. Full variable domain (missing parts from reference TRBV30 and TRBJ2-2): SQTIHQWPATLVQPVGSPLSLECTVEGTSNPNLYWYRQAAGRGLQLLFYSVGIGQISSEVPQNLSASRPQDRQFILSSKKLLLSDSGFYLCASQDTGELFFGEGSRLTVL.

The rearrangement links TRBV27 to TRBJ1-1; D may be TRBD1 (5 bases). CDR1 and CDR2 (germline): MNHEY, SMNVEV (reference sequence). The CDR3 length is 11 residues. The V gene lost 6 bases and the J gene lost 6 bases, with 8 bases spanning the gap. CDR3 region: CASRQVAEAFF. As DNA, the CDR3 is TGTGCCAGCAGACAGGTTGCTGAAGCTTTCTTT.

The chain employs TRBV15 and TRBJ2-2; the D is unclear. The V gene's germline CDR1 is LNHNV and CDR2 YYDKDF (reference sequence). The CDR3 is 13 amino acids. Trimming left V 1 base short and J 8 bases short, with 8 bases between. CDR3 in amino acids: CATSRVASGELFF. The CDR3 coding sequence is TGTGCCACCAGCAGAGTTGCATCTGGGGAGCTGTTTTTT.

This clone was seen just once. The V call is TRBV29-1, the J call TRBJ2-7; 7 bases line up with TRBD1. The V and J ends lost 3 bases and 2 bases, in that order; junction bases with no gene match: 4. The CDR3 spans 13 residues. CDR1 and CDR2 from the germline V gene are SQVTM and ANQGSEA. The CDR3 reads CSVDGDSTYEQYF. The CDR3 nucleotides read TGCAGCGTTGATGGGGACAGCACCTACGAGCAGTACTTC.

Details on this clone: Other DNA sequences in the same sample also yield this CDR3. The V gene is TRBV5-6, the J gene TRBJ2-5; no firm D call. V was trimmed by 1 base and J by 2 bases, leaving 6 bases between them. CDR1 is SGHDT, CDR2 YYEEEE, per germline. This CDR3 is built from 13 residues. For the CDR3, the DNA is TGTGCCAGCAGCTTGTTAGAGCAAGAGACCCAGTACTTC. It yields the protein CASSLLEQETQYF. The whole variable domain, remainder taken from reference TRBV5-6 and TRBJ2-5, is DAGVTQSPTHLIKTRGQQVTLRCSPKSGHDTVSWYQQALGQGPQFIFQYYEEEERQRGNFPDRFSGHQFPNYSSELNVNALLLGDSALYLCASSLLEQETQYFGPGTRLLVL.

The V call is TRBV7-9, the J call TRBJ1-2; TRBD1 matches 7 bases. J lost 4 bases, V lost 5 bases, and 7 bases had no gene match. This CDR3 is built from 14 residues. Germline values: CDR1 SEHNR, CDR2 FQNEAQ (reference sequence). The CDR3, as DNA: TGTGCCAGCAGCGAGGACAACAGGGGCTATGGCTACACCTTC. Translating gives CASSEDNRGYGYTF.

The rearrangement links TRBV21-1 to TRBJ1-4; no DNA check was done on the table's D call, TRBD1. TRBV21-1 is shown as a pseudogene. The length of the CDR3 is 15 residues. In DNA form, the CDR3 reads TGTGCCAGCAGCCCCCGGGACAGAAAGAATGAAAAACTGTTTTTT. Encoded protein: CASSPRDRKNEKLFF.